The clone carrying this TCR beta chain was observed a few times. It was with previously described methods and listed TCR primers that bulk TCR libraries were made. TCRdb reanalysed the PCR reads using MiXCR and keeps one entry per CDR3 protein. The data hold under 600,000 distinct CDR3 sequences, with about a quarter observed a single time. The data originate from a study of molecular identifiers for immune sequencing clone quantification. Naive CD8 T cells were sorted as CD8+CD4-CCR7+CD45RA+. V gave up 2 bases and J gave up 4 bases, with 17 bases separating them. The CDR3 covers 17 residues. The sample was naive CD8+ T cells from blood, with Jurkat cell RNA spiked in. Subset reported: FACS-sorted CD8+CD4-CCR7+CD45RA+ naive T cells. V is TRBV12-3 or TRBV12-4 and J is TRBJ2-2; D not certain. This receptor was taken from a human donor in good health. Some libraries in this study had Jurkat cell RNA spiked in. The CDR3 loop is CASSLPRLGSGTGELFF. The CDR3 DNA is TGTGCCAGCAGTTTACCCCGATTGGGGTCGGGCACCGGGGAGCTGTTTTTT.